The clone carrying this TCR beta chain has just a few counts. Its cognate antigen is unknown. This CDR3 has 16 residues. Germline-derived CDR1 and CDR2 are LNHNV and YYDKDF (reference sequence). Germline trimming cut 5 bases from V and 3 bases from J; bases unmatched to any gene: 13. cDNA libraries of TCR beta carried unique molecular identifiers. MiXCR was run by TCRdb on the PCR reads, yielding one entry per CDR3 protein. This sample yields hundreds of thousands of distinct CDR3 sequences, of which 59% are seen a single time; about 10% belongs to the top ten. The data originate from a study of post-analysis software for immune sequencing data. Study background: Relapsing-remitting, secondary progressive and progressive-relapsing forms of multiple sclerosis all featured among disease courses.

General observations from the study: Samples made in the same batch grouped tightly together by F measure. There were roughly five TRBV segments more frequent in patients than controls, and TRBV5-6, TRBV5-1 and TRBV20-1 were among them.

This TCR was sampled from a girl aged 2-10 years with multiple sclerosis. This sequence joins TRBV15 and TRBJ2-7; 7 bases line up with TRBD1. The sequenced material came from blood. The CDR3 is CATSETYQYRGYEQYF. The CDR3, as DNA: TGTGCCACCAGCGAAACCTACCAATACAGGGGCTACGAGCAGTACTTC.